This T cell receptor (beta chain) appears in the sequencing data of a study of control samples from healthy donors and cancer patients. The assay was immunoSEQ multiplex PCR, and TCRdb's table has in-frame clones only and misses some. This table holds about 84,000 clones, about nine tenths found once. This clone was seen a single time. This sequence originates from a man aged 25-40 years in good health. Sequencing was performed on blood.

CDR3 coding DNA: TGTGCCAGCAGCTCCACAGGGTACATCTATGGCTACACCTTC. Translation gives CASSSTGYIYGYTF. The chain carries TRBV5-4 and TRBJ1-2; D is perhaps TRBD1 (6 bases). CDR3 length equals 14 residues. V lost 3 bases to trimming and J lost 4 bases, with 13 bases between them. CDR1 SGHNT and CDR2 YYREEE come from the germline V gene (reference sequence).